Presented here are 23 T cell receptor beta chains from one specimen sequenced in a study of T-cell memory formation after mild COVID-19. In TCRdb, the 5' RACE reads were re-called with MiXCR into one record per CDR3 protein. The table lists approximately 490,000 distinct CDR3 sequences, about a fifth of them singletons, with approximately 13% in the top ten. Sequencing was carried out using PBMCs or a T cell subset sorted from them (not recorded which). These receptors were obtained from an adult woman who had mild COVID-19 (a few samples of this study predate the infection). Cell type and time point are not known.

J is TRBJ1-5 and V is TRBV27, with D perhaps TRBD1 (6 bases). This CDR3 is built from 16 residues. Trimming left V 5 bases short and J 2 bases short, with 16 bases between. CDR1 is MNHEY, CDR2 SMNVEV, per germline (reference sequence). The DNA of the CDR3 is TGTGCCAGCAGTCCCCTGGGGGCAACCCGCAATCAGCCCCAGCATTTT. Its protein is CASSPLGATRNQPQHF.

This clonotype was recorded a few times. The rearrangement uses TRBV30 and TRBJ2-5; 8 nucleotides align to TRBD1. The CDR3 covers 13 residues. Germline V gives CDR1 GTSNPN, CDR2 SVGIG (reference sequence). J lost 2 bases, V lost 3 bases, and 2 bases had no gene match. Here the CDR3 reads CAWSRGHQETQYF. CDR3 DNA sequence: TGTGCCTGGAGCAGGGGGCATCAAGAGACCCAGTACTTC. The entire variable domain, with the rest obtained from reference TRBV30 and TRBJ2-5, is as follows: SQTIHQWPATLVQPVGSPLSLECTVEGTSNPNLYWYRQAAGRGLQLLFYSVGIGQISSEVPQNLSASRPQDRQFILSSKKLLLSDSGFYLCAWSRGHQETQYFGPGTRLLVL.

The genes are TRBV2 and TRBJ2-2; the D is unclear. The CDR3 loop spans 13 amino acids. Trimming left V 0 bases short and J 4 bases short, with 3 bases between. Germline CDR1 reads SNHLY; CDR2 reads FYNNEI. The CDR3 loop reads CASSEAGTGELFF. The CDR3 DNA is TGTGCCAGCAGTGAAGCGGGCACCGGGGAGCTGTTTTTT.

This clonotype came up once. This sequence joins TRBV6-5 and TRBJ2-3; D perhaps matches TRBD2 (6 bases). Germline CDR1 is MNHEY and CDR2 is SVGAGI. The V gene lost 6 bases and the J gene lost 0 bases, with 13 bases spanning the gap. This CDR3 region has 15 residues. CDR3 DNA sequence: TGTGCCAGCAGGGACGGGGGACCGAGCACAGATACGCAGTATTTT. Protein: CASRDGGPSTDTQYF.

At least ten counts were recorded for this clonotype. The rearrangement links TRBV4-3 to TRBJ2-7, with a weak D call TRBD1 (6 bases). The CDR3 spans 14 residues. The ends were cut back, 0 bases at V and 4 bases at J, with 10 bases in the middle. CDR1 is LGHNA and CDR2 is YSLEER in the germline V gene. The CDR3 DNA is TGCGCCAGCAGCCAAGATGCCAGGGGATACGAGCAGTACTTC. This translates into CASSQDARGYEQYF.

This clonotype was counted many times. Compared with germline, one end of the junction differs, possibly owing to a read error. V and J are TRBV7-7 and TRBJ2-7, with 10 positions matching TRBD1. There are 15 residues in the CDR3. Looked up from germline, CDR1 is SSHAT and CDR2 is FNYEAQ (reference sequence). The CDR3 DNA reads TGTGCTAGCAGCTTCGGACAGGGGGATTCCTACGAGCAGTACTTC. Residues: CASSFGQGDSYEQYF.

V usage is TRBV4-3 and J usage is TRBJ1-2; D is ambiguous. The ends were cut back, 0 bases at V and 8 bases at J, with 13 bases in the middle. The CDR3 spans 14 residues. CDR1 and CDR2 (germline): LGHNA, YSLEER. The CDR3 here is CASSQDTEAGGYTF. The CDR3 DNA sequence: TGCGCCAGCAGCCAAGATACAGAAGCAGGCGGCTACACCTTC.

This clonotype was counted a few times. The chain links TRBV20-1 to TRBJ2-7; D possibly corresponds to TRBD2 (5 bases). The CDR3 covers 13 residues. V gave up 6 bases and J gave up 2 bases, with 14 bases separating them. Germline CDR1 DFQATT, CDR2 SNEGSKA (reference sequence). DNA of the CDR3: TGCAGTGCGAGGGTACTGCCCCCCTACGAGCAGTACTTC. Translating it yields CSARVLPPYEQYF.

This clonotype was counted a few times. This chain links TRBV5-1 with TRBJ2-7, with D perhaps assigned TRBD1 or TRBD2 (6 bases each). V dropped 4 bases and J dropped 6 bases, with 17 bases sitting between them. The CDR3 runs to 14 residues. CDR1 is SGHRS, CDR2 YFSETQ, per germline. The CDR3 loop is CASSPGGPSVEQYF. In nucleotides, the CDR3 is TGCGCCAGCAGCCCCGGGGGCCCGTCGGTCGAGCAGTACTTC.

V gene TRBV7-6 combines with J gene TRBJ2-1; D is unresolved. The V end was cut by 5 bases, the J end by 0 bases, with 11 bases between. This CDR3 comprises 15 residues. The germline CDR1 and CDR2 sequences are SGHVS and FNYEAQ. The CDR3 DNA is TGTGCCAGCAGCCCCCAGGTCAGCTCCTACAATGAGCAGTTCTTC. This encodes CASSPQVSSYNEQFF.

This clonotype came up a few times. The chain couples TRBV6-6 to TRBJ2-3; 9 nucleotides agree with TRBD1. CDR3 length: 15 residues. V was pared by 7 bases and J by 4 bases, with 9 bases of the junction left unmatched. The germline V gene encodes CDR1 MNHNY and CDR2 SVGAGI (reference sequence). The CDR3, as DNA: TGTGCCAGCATCCCTACAGGGGGCATCCCAGATACGCAGTATTTT. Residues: CASIPTGGIPDTQYF.

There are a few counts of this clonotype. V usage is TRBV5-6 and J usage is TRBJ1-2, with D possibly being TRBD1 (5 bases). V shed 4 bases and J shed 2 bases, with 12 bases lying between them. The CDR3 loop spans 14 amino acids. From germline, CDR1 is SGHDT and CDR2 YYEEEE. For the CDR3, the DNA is TGTGCCAGCAGCCCGGGACGGCGCAACTATGGCTACACCTTC. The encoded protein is CASSPGRRNYGYTF.

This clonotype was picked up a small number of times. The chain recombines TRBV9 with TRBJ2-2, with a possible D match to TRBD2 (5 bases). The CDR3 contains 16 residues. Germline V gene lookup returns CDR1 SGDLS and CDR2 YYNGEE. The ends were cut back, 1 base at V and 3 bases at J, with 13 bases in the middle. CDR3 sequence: CASSVSLALHTGELFF. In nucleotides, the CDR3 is TGTGCCAGCAGCGTATCTCTAGCTCTTCACACCGGGGAGCTGTTTTTT. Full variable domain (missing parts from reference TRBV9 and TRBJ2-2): DSGVTQTPKHLITATGQRVTLRCSPRSGDLSVYWYQQSLDQGLQFLIQYYNGEERAKGNILERFSAQQFPDLHSELNLSSLELGDSALYFCASSVSLALHTGELFFGEGSRLTVL.

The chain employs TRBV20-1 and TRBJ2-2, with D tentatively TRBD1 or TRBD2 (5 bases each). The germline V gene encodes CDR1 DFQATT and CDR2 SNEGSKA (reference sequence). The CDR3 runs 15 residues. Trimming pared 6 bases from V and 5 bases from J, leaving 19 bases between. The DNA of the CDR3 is TGCAGTGCCCAGATGTGGGGGATGGGTACCGGGGAGCTGTTTTTT. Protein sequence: CSAQMWGMGTGELFF.

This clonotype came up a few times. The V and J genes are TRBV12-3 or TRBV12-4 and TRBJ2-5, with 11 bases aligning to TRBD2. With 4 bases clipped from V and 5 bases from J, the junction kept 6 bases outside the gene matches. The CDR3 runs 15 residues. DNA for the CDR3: TGTGCCAGCAGTTCGGCTAGCGGGAGGTGGGAGACCCAGTACTTC. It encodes CASSSASGRWETQYF.

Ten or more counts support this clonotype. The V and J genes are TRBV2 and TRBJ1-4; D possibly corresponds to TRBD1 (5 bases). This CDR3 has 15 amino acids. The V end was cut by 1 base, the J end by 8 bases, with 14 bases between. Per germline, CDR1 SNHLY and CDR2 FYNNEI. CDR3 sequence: CASSEEAGLREKLFF. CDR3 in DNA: TGTGCCAGCAGTGAAGAGGCAGGGTTACGGGAAAAACTGTTTTTT.

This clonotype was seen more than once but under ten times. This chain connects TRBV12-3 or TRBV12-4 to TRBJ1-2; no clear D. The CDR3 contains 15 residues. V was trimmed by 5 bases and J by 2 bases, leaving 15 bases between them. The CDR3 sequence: CASSPEGRPNYGYTF. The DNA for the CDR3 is TGTGCCAGCAGTCCAGAAGGACGACCGAACTATGGCTACACCTTC.

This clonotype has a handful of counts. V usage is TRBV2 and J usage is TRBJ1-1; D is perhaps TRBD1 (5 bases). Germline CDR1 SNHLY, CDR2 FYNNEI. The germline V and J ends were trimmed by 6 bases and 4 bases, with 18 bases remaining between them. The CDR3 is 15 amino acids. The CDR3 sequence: CASSGSIAGGTEAFF. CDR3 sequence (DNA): TGTGCCAGCAGCGGGTCCATCGCTGGGGGCACTGAAGCTTTCTTT. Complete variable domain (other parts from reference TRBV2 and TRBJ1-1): EPEVTQTPSHQVTQMGQEVILRCVPISNHLYFYWYRQILGQKVEFLVSFYNNEISEKSEIFDDQFSVERPDGSNFTLKIRSTKLEDSAMYFCASSGSIAGGTEAFFGQGTRLTVV.

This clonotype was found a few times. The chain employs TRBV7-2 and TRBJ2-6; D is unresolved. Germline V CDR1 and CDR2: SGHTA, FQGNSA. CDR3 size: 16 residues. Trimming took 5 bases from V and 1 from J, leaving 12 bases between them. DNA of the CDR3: TGTGCCAGCAGCCACGTTGGTGGGTCTGGGGCCAACGTCCTGACTTTC. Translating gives CASSHVGGSGANVLTF.

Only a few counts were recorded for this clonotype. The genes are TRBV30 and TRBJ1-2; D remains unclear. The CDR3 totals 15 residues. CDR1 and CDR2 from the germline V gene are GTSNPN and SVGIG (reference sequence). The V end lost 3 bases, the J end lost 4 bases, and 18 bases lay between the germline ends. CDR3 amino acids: CAWSGRWSLGYGYTF. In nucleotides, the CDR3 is TGTGCCTGGAGCGGCCGATGGTCCTTGGGCTATGGCTACACCTTC.

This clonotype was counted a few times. The CDR3 loop reads CATSDFGYEQYF. CDR3 nucleotides: TGTGCCACCAGTGATTTTGGCTACGAGCAGTACTTC. This rearrangement joins TRBV24-1 to TRBJ2-7; D remains ambiguous. Germline loops: CDR1 KGHDR, CDR2 SFDVKD. Trimming shortened V by 1 base and J by 3 bases, and 3 bases separated the two germline ends. The CDR3 contains 12 residues.

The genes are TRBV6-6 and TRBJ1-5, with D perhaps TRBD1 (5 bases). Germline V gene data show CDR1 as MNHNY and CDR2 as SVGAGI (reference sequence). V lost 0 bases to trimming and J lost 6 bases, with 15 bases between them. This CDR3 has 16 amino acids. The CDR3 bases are TGTGCCAGCAGTTACTCGACGGGGCCTATCTCTCAGCCCCAGCATTTT. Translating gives CASSYSTGPISQPQHF.

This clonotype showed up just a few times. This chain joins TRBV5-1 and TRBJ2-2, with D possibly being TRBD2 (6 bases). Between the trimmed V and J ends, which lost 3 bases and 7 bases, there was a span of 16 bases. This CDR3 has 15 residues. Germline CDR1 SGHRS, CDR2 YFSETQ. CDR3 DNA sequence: TGCGCCAGCAGCTCGGGGGACTTGACAGACGGGGAGCTGTTTTTT. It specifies CASSSGDLTDGELFF.